What follows are 27 T cell receptor beta chains derived from one specimen sequenced in a study of blood T cell repertoires in COVID-19 (dated by TCRdb to the early 2020s). Receptor libraries were prepared by the immunoSEQ multiplex PCR assay. Not all clones reach the TCRdb copy of this immuneACCESS table, which keeps in-frame sequences only. Checked studies attribute under half of the gap to unresolved V genes and leave the rest unexplained. Within this sample are 100,000 to 150,000 clones, with roughly 86% of them counted one time only. In total, the top ten clones hold roughly 4.9% of the sample. What was sequenced was peripheral blood. The source of these receptors is a human donor in a cohort sampled during active COVID-19.

The chain joins TRBV6-2 or TRBV6-3 to TRBJ2-7, with D tentatively TRBD2 (7 bases). Trimming removed 2 bases from V and 0 bases from J, with 20 bases in between. Germline loops: CDR1 MNHEY, CDR2 SVGEGT. The CDR3 has 18 residues. In nucleotides, the CDR3 is TGTGCCAGCAGTTACCCACATGGGGGGGCCAGGAGCTCCTACGAGCAGTACTTC. Its protein is CASSYPHGGARSSYEQYF.

This chain links TRBV11-3 with TRBJ2-1, with D possibly being TRBD2 (5 bases). V dropped 1 base and J dropped 6 bases, with 7 bases sitting between them. CDR3 size: 13 residues. Per germline, CDR1 SGHNT and CDR2 YENEEA. The DNA of the CDR3 is TGTGCCAGCAGCTTAGGAGGGCCCAATGAGCAGTTCTTC. This sequence encodes CASSLGGPNEQFF.

V is TRBV7-7 and J is TRBJ2-2; 9 bases are shared with TRBD1. CDR1 is SSHAT and CDR2 is FNYEAQ in the germline V gene (reference sequence). The V segment lost 5 bases and the J segment 7 bases; nucleotides outside the gene matches: 8. The CDR3 is made up of 15 amino acids. CDR3 sequence reads: CASSEEQGAGGELFF. CDR3 coding DNA: TGTGCCAGCAGCGAAGAACAGGGGGCGGGCGGGGAGCTGTTTTTT.

This clone was seen a single time. The rearrangement links TRBV5-1 to TRBJ2-1; tentative D call: TRBD1 (6 bases). Germline CDR1 reads SGHRS; CDR2 reads YFSETQ. With 4 bases removed from V and 1 base from J, the gap between germline ends came to 12 bases. The CDR3 runs 15 residues. Written as DNA, the CDR3 is TGCGCCAGCAGCCCCGGACAGTATTCCTACAATGAGCAGTTCTTC. Its translation is CASSPGQYSYNEQFF.

V gene TRBV10-2 combines with J gene TRBJ1-2; D is perhaps TRBD1 (6 bases). CDR1 and CDR2 from the germline V gene are WSHSY and SAAADI. The germline V and J ends were trimmed by 5 bases and 1 base, with 17 bases remaining between them. The CDR3 consists of 16 residues. The CDR3 bases are TGCGCCAGCAGTCTACGGGACATGGATGTTAACTATGGCTACACCTTC. Protein: CASSLRDMDVNYGYTF.

This chain links TRBV29-1 with TRBJ2-7, with 8 bases matching TRBD2. This CDR3 has 13 amino acids. Unmatched junction bases numbered 7, after V lost 7 bases and J lost 2 bases. Germline values: CDR1 SQVTM, CDR2 ANQGSEA. CDR3 residues: CSAGGDYAYEQYF. Written as DNA, the CDR3 is TGCAGCGCCGGGGGGGACTATGCCTACGAGCAGTACTTC.

This clone was detected only once. J is TRBJ2-1 and V is TRBV9; 14 nucleotides agree with TRBD2. The CDR3 runs to 17 residues. The ends lost 0 bases at V and 10 bases at J; junction bases unmatched: 9. In germline, CDR1 is SGDLS, CDR2 YYNGEE. CDR3 bases: TGTGCCAGCAGCGTAGTTGGGACTAGCGGGAGTGTTGGCGAGCAGTTCTTC. Its translation: CASSVVGTSGSVGEQFF. The full variable domain, with the rest looked up from reference TRBV9 and TRBJ2-1, is DSGVTQTPKHLITATGQRVTLRCSPRSGDLSVYWYQQSLDQGLQFLIQYYNGEERAKGNILERFSAQQFPDLHSELNLSSLELGDSALYFCASSVVGTSGSVGEQFFGPGTRLTVL.

Written as DNA, the CDR3 is TGTGCCAGCAGCCCCCTCCGCGAGCAGTACTTC. Its protein is CASSPLREQYF. This rearrangement joins TRBV11-2 to TRBJ2-7; D is unclear. The CDR3 covers 11 residues. CDR1 is SGHAT and CDR2 is FQNNGV in the germline V gene. Trimming took off 5 bases at V and 6 bases at J, with 8 bases between the two ends.

This clone was detected a few times. This chain joins TRBV11-2 and TRBJ2-3, with TRBD1 matching over 7 bases. The CDR3 totals 14 residues. With 4 bases clipped from V and 1 base from J, the junction kept 2 bases outside the gene matches. Germline V gives CDR1 SGHAT, CDR2 FQNNGV. For the CDR3, the DNA is TGTGCCAGCAGCTACGGGACAGGCACAGATACGCAGTATTTT. It specifies CASSYGTGTDTQYF.

This clone has just one count. V is TRBV11-2 and J is TRBJ2-3, with D maybe TRBD2 (6 bases). Germline loops: CDR1 SGHAT, CDR2 FQNNGV. V lost 2 bases to trimming and J lost 1 base, with 16 bases between them. The CDR3 contains 17 residues. In nucleotides, the CDR3 is TGTGCCAGCAGCTTATTTGGCGGGAAAATAGGCACAGATACGCAGTATTTT. Its translation: CASSLFGGKIGTDTQYF.

The genes are TRBV28 and TRBJ1-2; 7 bases map to TRBD1. The CDR3 length is 14 residues. Germline V gives CDR1 MDHEN, CDR2 SYDVKM. The J segment lost 10 bases and the V segment lost 2 bases, leaving 10 bases of the junction unmatched. CDR3 sequence reads: CASSLQPGQGDYTF. The CDR3 nucleotides are TGTGCCAGCAGTTTACAGCCGGGGCAGGGGGACTACACCTTC.

The chain joins TRBV18 to TRBJ1-1; 10 bases align to TRBD1. The CDR3 sequence is 15 residues long. Germline V gene data show CDR1 as KGHSH and CDR2 as LQKENI. The V segment lost 5 bases and the J segment 7 bases; nucleotides outside the gene matches: 10. CDR3 sequence reads: CASSAGTGALGEAFF. The DNA of the CDR3 is TGTGCCAGCTCAGCCGGGACAGGGGCCCTGGGTGAAGCTTTCTTT.

The chain employs TRBV6-5 and TRBJ1-3; the match to TRBD1 covers 9 bases. The ends lost 6 bases at V and 4 bases at J; junction bases unmatched: 4. The CDR3 contains 14 residues. Germline CDR1 MNHEY, CDR2 SVGAGI. In DNA form, the CDR3 reads TGTGCCAGCAGCGGGACAGGGTGGGGAAACACCATATATTTT. Its translation: CASSGTGWGNTIYF.

The chain joins TRBV5-1 to TRBJ2-3; 8 bases line up with TRBD2. Germline values: CDR1 SGHRS, CDR2 YFSETQ. J was trimmed by 4 bases and V by 1 base; bases with no gene match: 5. The CDR3 covers 15 residues. The CDR3 DNA reads as TGCGCCAGCAGCTTGACTAGCGGAGGTCCAGATACGCAGTATTTT. It encodes CASSLTSGGPDTQYF.

The V gene is TRBV7-2, the J gene TRBJ2-1, with 8 bases identical to TRBD2. CDR1 and CDR2 (germline): SGHTA, FQGNSA. This CDR3 comprises 15 residues. The trim removed 3 bases at V and 3 bases at J, leaving 4 bases unmatched. The CDR3, as DNA: TGTGCCAGCAGCTTTGATGGGACTAGCTACAATGAGCAGTTCTTC. This translates into CASSFDGTSYNEQFF.

The chain employs TRBV5-1 and TRBJ2-7, with 8 bases matching TRBD1. There are 16 residues in the CDR3. Losses at the gene ends were 4 bases for V and 3 bases for J; bases not matched to a gene: 12. Germline V gene sequence: CDR1 SGHRS, CDR2 YFSETQ. The CDR3 nucleotides are TGCGCCAGCAGCCAAGGGACAGGCCCGCTGGGCTACGAGCAGTACTTC. Encoded protein: CASSQGTGPLGYEQYF.

The rearrangement links TRBV5-1 to TRBJ2-5; TRBD2 matches 8 bases. CDR1 and CDR2 from the germline V gene are SGHRS and YFSETQ. The J segment lost 5 bases and the V segment lost 5 bases, leaving 8 bases of the junction unmatched. The CDR3 sequence is 14 residues long. The CDR3, as DNA: TGCGCCAGCAGTTCGGGAGGGCCCCGTGAGACCCAGTACTTC. It encodes CASSSGGPRETQYF.

The V gene is TRBV15, the J gene TRBJ2-5; 8 bases match TRBD1. The CDR3 length is 13 residues. CDR1 LNHNV and CDR2 YYDKDF come from the germline V gene (reference sequence). The J segment lost 8 bases and the V segment lost 3 bases, leaving 5 bases of the junction unmatched. The CDR3 loop reads CATSSGQGLTQYF. In DNA, the CDR3 is TGTGCCACCAGCAGTGGACAGGGTCTTACCCAGTACTTC.

This clone was observed once. The V and J genes are TRBV18 and TRBJ2-7; 8 nucleotides agree with TRBD2. Germline-derived CDR1 and CDR2 are KGHSH and LQKENI. V lost 0 bases to trimming and J lost 4 bases; unmatched junction nucleotides: 5. This CDR3 is 15 amino acids long. This chain's CDR3 is CASSPPSGVVYEQYF. CDR3 DNA: TGTGCCAGCTCACCACCTAGCGGGGTGGTATACGAGCAGTACTTC.

The rearrangement joins TRBV7-2 to TRBJ2-1; perhaps TRBD2 as D (7 bases). Germline CDR1 is SGHTA and CDR2 is FQGNSA. V lost 5 bases and J lost 10, with 21 bases in between. The CDR3 contains 15 residues. For the CDR3, the DNA is TGTGCCAGCAGCCCATCTTTCCGGGGGGCGGGGGAGCAGTTCTTC. Amino acids: CASSPSFRGAGEQFF.

This clone has a handful of counts. Here the CDR3 DNA reads TGCGCCAGCAGCTTACAGGGCAATCAGCCCCAGCATTTT. It yields the protein CASSLQGNQPQHF. The chain couples TRBV5-1 to TRBJ1-5, with D perhaps matching TRBD1 (5 bases). Germline values: CDR1 SGHRS, CDR2 YFSETQ. This CDR3 spans 13 amino acids. V shed 2 bases and J shed 2 bases, with 5 bases lying between them. The variable domain in full, with the rest retrieved from reference TRBV5-1 and TRBJ1-5, is KAGVTQTPRYLIKTRGQQVTLSCSPISGHRSVSWYQQTPGQGLQFLFEYFSETQRNKGNFPGRFSGRQFSNSRSEMNVSTLELGDSALYLCASSLQGNQPQHFGDGTRLSIL.

The chain couples TRBV6-5 to TRBJ1-1; TRBD1 matches at 8 bases. Trimming cost V 4 bases and J 1 base; bases outside gene matches: 2. Germline V gene data show CDR1 as MNHEY and CDR2 as SVGAGI. The CDR3 is 14 amino acids. The CDR3 loop reads CASSSGTGNTEAFF. Written as DNA, the CDR3 is TGTGCCAGCAGTTCCGGGACAGGGAACACTGAAGCTTTCTTT.

CDR3 bases: TGTGCCATCAGTGATGGTCAGGGAGGTGGAGCTTTCTTT. As protein: CAISDGQGGGAFF. This rearrangement joins TRBV10-3 to TRBJ1-1; D is perhaps TRBD1 (5 bases). The germline gives CDR1 ENHRY, CDR2 SYGVKD. The V gene lost 3 bases and the J gene lost 10 bases, with 15 bases spanning the gap. The CDR3 is 13 residues long.

The rearrangement uses TRBV6-5 and TRBJ1-2; TRBD1 might be the D (6 bases). The ends were cut back, 5 bases at V and 6 bases at J, with 16 bases in the middle. Germline loops: CDR1 MNHEY, CDR2 SVGAGI. The length of the CDR3 is 14 residues. This CDR3 is CASSPGDSVDGYTF. The CDR3 nucleotides read TGTGCCAGCAGTCCAGGGGATTCCGTGGATGGCTACACCTTC.

The chain recombines TRBV11-2 with TRBJ2-7, with TRBD1 matching over 10 bases. The CDR3 covers 16 residues. Germline CDR1 SGHAT, CDR2 FQNNGV. The V and J ends lost 5 bases and 0 bases, in that order; junction bases with no gene match: 7. The CDR3 spells CASSLHRDRGSYEQYF. In nucleotides, the CDR3 is TGTGCCAGCAGCCTCCACCGGGACAGGGGCTCCTACGAGCAGTACTTC.

The gene calls are TRBV28 and TRBJ1-6, with D possibly TRBD1 on 5 matching bases. This CDR3 spans 15 amino acids. V lost 5 bases to trimming and J lost 8 bases, with 16 bases between them. Looked up from germline, CDR1 is MDHEN and CDR2 is SYDVKM. CDR3 sequence (DNA): TGTGCCAGCAGTGCGGACGGAAGGGGATATTCACCCCTCCACTTT. It yields the protein CASSADGRGYSPLHF.

The V gene is TRBV7-3, the J gene TRBJ2-2; 9 nucleotides agree with TRBD1. Germline trimming cut 5 bases from V and 0 bases from J; bases unmatched to any gene: 13. The CDR3 has 19 amino acids. Per the germline V gene, CDR1 is SGHTA and CDR2 is FQGTGA. DNA for the CDR3: TGTGCCAGCAGCCCCAAGACAGGGGGTGTTATTACGAACACCGGGGAGCTGTTTTTT. It codes for CASSPKTGGVITNTGELFF.